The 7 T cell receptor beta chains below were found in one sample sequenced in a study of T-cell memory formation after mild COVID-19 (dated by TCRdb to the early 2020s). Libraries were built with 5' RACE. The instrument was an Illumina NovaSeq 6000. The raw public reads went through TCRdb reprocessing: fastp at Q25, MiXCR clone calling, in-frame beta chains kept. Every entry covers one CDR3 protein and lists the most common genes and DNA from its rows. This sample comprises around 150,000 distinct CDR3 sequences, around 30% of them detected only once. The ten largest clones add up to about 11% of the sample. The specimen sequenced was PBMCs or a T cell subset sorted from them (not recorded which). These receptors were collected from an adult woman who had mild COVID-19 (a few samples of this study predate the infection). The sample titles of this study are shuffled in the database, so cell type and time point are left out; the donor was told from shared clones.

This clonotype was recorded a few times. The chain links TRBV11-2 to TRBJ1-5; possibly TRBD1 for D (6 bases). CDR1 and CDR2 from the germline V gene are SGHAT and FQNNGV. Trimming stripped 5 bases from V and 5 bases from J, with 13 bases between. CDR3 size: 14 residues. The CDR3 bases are TGTGCCAGCAGCCGTACAGGGATGGATCAGCCCCAGCATTTT. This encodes CASSRTGMDQPQHF. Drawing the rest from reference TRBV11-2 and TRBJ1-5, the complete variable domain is EAGVAQSPRYKIIEKRQSVAFWCNPISGHATLYWYQQILGQGPKLLIQFQNNGVVDDSQLPKDRFSAERLKGVDSTLKIQPAKLEDSAVYLCASSRTGMDQPQHFGDGTRLSIL.

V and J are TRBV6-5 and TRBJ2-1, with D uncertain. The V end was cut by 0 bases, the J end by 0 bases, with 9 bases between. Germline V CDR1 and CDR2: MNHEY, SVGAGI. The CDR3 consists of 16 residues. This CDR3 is CASSYSERSSYNEQFF. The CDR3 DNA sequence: TGTGCCAGCAGTTACTCTGAGAGAAGCTCCTACAATGAGCAGTTCTTC.

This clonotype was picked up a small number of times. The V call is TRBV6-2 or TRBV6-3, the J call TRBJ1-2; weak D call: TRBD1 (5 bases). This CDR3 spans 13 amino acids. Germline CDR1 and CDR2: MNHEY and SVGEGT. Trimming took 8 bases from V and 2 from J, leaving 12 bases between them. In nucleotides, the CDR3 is TGTGCCAGCGCTCCGACAGTAAACTATGGCTACACCTTC. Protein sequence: CASAPTVNYGYTF.

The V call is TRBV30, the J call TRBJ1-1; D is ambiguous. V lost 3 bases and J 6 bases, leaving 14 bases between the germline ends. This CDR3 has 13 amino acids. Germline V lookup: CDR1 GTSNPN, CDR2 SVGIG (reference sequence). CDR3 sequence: CAWRREGFSEAFF. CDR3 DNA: TGTGCCTGGAGAAGAGAAGGGTTCTCTGAAGCTTTCTTT.

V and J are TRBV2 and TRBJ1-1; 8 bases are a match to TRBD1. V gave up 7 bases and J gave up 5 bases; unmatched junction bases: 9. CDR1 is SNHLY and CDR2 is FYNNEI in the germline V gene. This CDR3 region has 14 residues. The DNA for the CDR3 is TGTGCCAGCACCATGGACAGGGCTGGGACTGAAGCTTTCTTT. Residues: CASTMDRAGTEAFF. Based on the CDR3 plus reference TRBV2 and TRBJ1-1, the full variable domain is EPEVTQTPSHQVTQMGQEVILRCVPISNHLYFYWYRQILGQKVEFLVSFYNNEISEKSEIFDDQFSVERPDGSNFTLKIRSTKLEDSAMYFCASTMDRAGTEAFFGQGTRLTVV.

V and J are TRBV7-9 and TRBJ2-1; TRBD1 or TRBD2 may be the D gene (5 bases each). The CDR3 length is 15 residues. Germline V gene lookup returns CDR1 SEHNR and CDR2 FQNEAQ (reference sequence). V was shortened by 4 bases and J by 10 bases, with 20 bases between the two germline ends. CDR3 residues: CASSWGPSRRPEQFF. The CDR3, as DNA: TGTGCCAGCAGCTGGGGACCGTCTAGGAGGCCCGAGCAGTTCTTC.

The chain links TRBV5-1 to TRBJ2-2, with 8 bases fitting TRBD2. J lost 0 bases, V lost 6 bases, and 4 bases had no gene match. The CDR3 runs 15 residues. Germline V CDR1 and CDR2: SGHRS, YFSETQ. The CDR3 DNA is TGCGCCAGCACACTAGCGGACCCGAACACCGGGGAGCTGTTTTTT. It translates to CASTLADPNTGELFF.